This T cell receptor beta chain was obtained from a study of human T cells and chemical hapten exposure. Original processing notes: Sample TCR totals centred on a median of approximately 100,000, ranging about 20,000 to 700,000. TCRdb re-analysed the RACE reads in MiXCR, keeping a single row per CDR3 protein. Clone size and V and J calls follow TCRdb, not the original study. The sample consists of some 45,000 distinct CDR3 sequences, around 12% of them appearing once. Described time point: pre-sensitization, week 0. Treatment here: therapeutic diphenylcyclopropenone sensitization with weekly scalp DPC. Extraction yielded total RNA from whole blood (unfractionated). This clonotype was detected a few times. This specimen was whole blood, taken in connection with sensitization to the hapten diphenylcyclopropenone (DPC). This clonotype was sampled from a woman aged 25 to 39 with alopecia areata. Some clones in this sample may be carry-over from other donors' samples.

The CDR3 coding sequence is TGCAGCGTTGTAGGACAGAGACTAGCCAAAAACATTCAGTACTTC. Translated: CSVVGQRLAKNIQYF. The chain recombines TRBV29-1 with TRBJ2-4; maybe TRBD1 (6 bases). CDR3 length: 15 residues. With 4 bases removed from V and 0 bases from J, the gap between germline ends came to 13 bases. The germline gives CDR1 SQVTM, CDR2 ANQGSEA.